These 25 T cell receptor beta chains share one sample of origin, sequenced in a study of identical twins. TCRdb analysed the 5' RACE reads with MiXCR anew, one entry per CDR3 protein. The sample shows approximately 500,000 distinct CDR3 sequences, 24% of them seen only once. This same sample was also taken into another study, of T cells expressing NK-cell markers.

The sequenced sample consisted of CD4+ T cells sorted from blood. The receptor set was obtained from a woman aged 18-29 years in good health.

The chain uses TRBV20-1 and TRBJ1-1; D is possibly TRBD1 (5 bases). Germline CDR1 reads DFQATT; CDR2 reads SNEGSKA (reference sequence). The CDR3 consists of 13 residues. V was shortened by 2 bases and J by 2 bases, with 9 bases between the two germline ends. Here the CDR3 reads CSARRGGNTEAFF. The CDR3 DNA reads as TGCAGTGCTAGAAGGGGCGGTAACACTGAAGCTTTCTTT.

J is TRBJ1-1 and V is TRBV10-3, with D perhaps matching TRBD1 (5 bases). Trimming removed 4 bases from V and 5 bases from J, with 14 bases in between. This CDR3 has 14 amino acids. Germline CDR1 ENHRY, CDR2 SYGVKD. The CDR3 protein is CAISAGRELTEAFF. DNA of the CDR3: TGTGCCATCAGTGCGGGACGGGAACTGACTGAAGCTTTCTTT.

V and J are TRBV2 and TRBJ1-3, with D unresolved. Germline V gene lookup returns CDR1 SNHLY and CDR2 FYNNEI. Trimming shortened V by 6 bases and J by 0 bases, and 9 bases separated the two germline ends. The length of the CDR3 is 14 residues. Here the CDR3 DNA reads TGTGCCAGCAGCGCCCGGGGCTCTGGAAACACCATATATTTT. It is translated as CASSARGSGNTIYF. The full variable domain, rest sourced from reference TRBV2 and TRBJ1-3, is EPEVTQTPSHQVTQMGQEVILRCVPISNHLYFYWYRQILGQKVEFLVSFYNNEISEKSEIFDDQFSVERPDGSNFTLKIRSTKLEDSAMYFCASSARGSGNTIYFGEGSWLTVV.

This clonotype was counted only a few times. The chain carries TRBV10-3 and TRBJ1-1, with 8 bases that match TRBD1. Germline trimming cut 10 bases from V and 2 bases from J; bases unmatched to any gene: 9. The CDR3 runs to 14 residues. Germline CDR1 reads ENHRY; CDR2 reads SYGVKD. The CDR3 nucleotides are TGTGCCACCGCGGACAGGGCGACTAACACTGAAGCTTTCTTT. Translation: CATADRATNTEAFF.

This sequence joins TRBV12-3 or TRBV12-4 and TRBJ2-1; 11 positions match TRBD2. V trimming: 6 bases; J trimming: 7 bases; junction bases outside the gene matches: 8. The CDR3 runs to 15 residues. The CDR3 loop is CASRTWTSGWNEQFF. CDR3 coding DNA: TGTGCCAGCAGGACCTGGACTAGCGGGTGGAATGAGCAGTTCTTC.

The genes are TRBV4-3 and TRBJ2-5; possible D gene TRBD2, 6 bases. This CDR3 contains 15 residues. The V gene's germline CDR1 is LGHNA and CDR2 YSLEER. V lost 0 bases, J lost 5 bases, and 13 bases lay in between. CDR3 loop: CASSQDLLRGETQYF. The CDR3 coding sequence is TGCGCCAGCAGCCAAGATCTGTTACGGGGGGAGACCCAGTACTTC.

The V gene is TRBV6-2 or TRBV6-3, the J gene TRBJ2-7; 7 positions agree with TRBD1. This CDR3 comprises 15 residues. Germline trimming cut 6 bases from V and 5 bases from J; bases unmatched to any gene: 13. CDR1 MNHEY and CDR2 SVGEGT come from the germline V gene. The CDR3 region is CASSLQGWWSDEQYF. The DNA of the CDR3 is TGTGCCAGCAGCCTACAGGGGTGGTGGTCAGACGAGCAGTACTTC.

This chain joins TRBV13 and TRBJ2-6; D may correspond to TRBD1 or TRBD2 (5 bases each). Trimming shortened V by 5 bases and J by 3 bases, and 14 bases separated the two germline ends. Per the germline V gene, CDR1 is PRHDT and CDR2 is FYEKMQ (reference sequence). The CDR3 totals 16 residues. CDR3 in DNA: TGTGCCAGCAGCAGCACGGGGCGTAGTGGGGCCAACGTCCTGACTTTC. Translated: CASSSTGRSGANVLTF.

The genes are TRBV10-2 and TRBJ1-2; D is unclear. There are 12 residues in the CDR3. Germline loops: CDR1 WSHSY, CDR2 SAAADI. V was trimmed by 6 bases and J by 2 bases, leaving 7 bases between them. The CDR3 is CASSAANYGYTF. The CDR3 DNA reads TGCGCCAGCAGCGCAGCCAACTATGGCTACACCTTC.

V and J are TRBV5-1 and TRBJ2-5; 13 positions agree with TRBD2. The CDR3 totals 17 residues. V was pared by 3 bases and J by 5 bases, with 10 bases of the junction left unmatched. CDR1 is SGHRS, CDR2 YFSETQ, per germline. CDR3 sequence: CASSSRTSGRSWETQYF. CDR3 in DNA: TGCGCCAGCAGCTCCAGGACTAGCGGGAGATCGTGGGAGACCCAGTACTTC.

The rearrangement links TRBV20-1 to TRBJ2-1; a weak D match, TRBD2 (6 bases). Germline lookup yields CDR1 DFQATT and CDR2 SNEGSKA (reference sequence). V lost 3 bases and J 4 bases, leaving 19 bases between the germline ends. The CDR3 has 16 residues. CDR3 nucleotides: TGCAGTGCTAGGGACCCCAGGTCGGGGGAGTACAATGAGCAGTTCTTC. It yields the protein CSARDPRSGEYNEQFF.

This clonotype was picked up many times. The chain combines TRBV5-1 with TRBJ2-3, with D perhaps matching TRBD2 (5 bases). Trimming left V 3 bases short and J 2 bases short, with 10 bases between. Germline assignment: CDR1 SGHRS and CDR2 YFSETQ. The CDR3 extends over 14 amino acids. CDR3 nucleotides: TGCGCCAGCAGCTACGGACTCACCACAGATACGCAGTATTTT. This sequence encodes CASSYGLTTDTQYF.

This clonotype has more than one count but fewer than ten. V usage is TRBV28 and J usage is TRBJ1-1, with a weak D call TRBD1 (5 bases). Germline V gene sequence: CDR1 MDHEN, CDR2 SYDVKM. Deletions cut 6 bases from V and 0 bases from J, with 17 bases between. The CDR3 loop spans 16 amino acids. CDR3 loop: CASRFRQGRVNTEAFF. The CDR3 DNA reads as TGTGCCAGCAGATTTAGGCAGGGCAGAGTGAACACTGAAGCTTTCTTT.

The table lists this clonotype with many counts. The chain links TRBV12-3 or TRBV12-4 to TRBJ2-7; D is ambiguous. The V gene lost 6 bases and the J gene lost 2 bases, with 17 bases spanning the gap. The CDR3 loop spans 15 amino acids. CDR3 residues: CASSPGYRFPYEQYF. CDR3 sequence (DNA): TGTGCCAGCAGCCCCGGTTACCGGTTTCCCTACGAGCAGTACTTC.

This clonotype was detected a few times. The chain employs TRBV12-5 and TRBJ1-1, with D perhaps TRBD1 (5 bases). V was trimmed by 0 bases and J by 8 bases, leaving 10 bases between them. Germline V gives CDR1 LGHNT, CDR2 FRNRAP. The CDR3 has 13 residues. The CDR3 DNA sequence: TGTGCTAGTGGTTTGGTCGACAGCCAAGAAGCTTTCTTT. Amino acid sequence: CASGLVDSQEAFF.

Only a few counts were recorded for this clonotype. The chain combines TRBV5-6 with TRBJ1-2, with D unclear. Germline CDR1 reads SGHDT; CDR2 reads YYEEEE. The V end was cut by 4 bases, the J end by 8 bases, with 9 bases between. The CDR3 is made up of 11 amino acids. In nucleotides, the CDR3 is TGTGCCAGCAGCCTAGTCTCGGGCTACACCTTC. It is translated as CASSLVSGYTF.

This clonotype has a handful of counts. The chain is built from TRBV29-1 and TRBJ1-2, with D possibly TRBD1 on 6 matching bases. The CDR3 runs 13 residues. The germline V gene has CDR1 SQVTM and CDR2 ANQGSEA. The V and J ends lost 3 bases and 2 bases respectively, with 10 bases between them. CDR3 amino acids: CSVEDSINYGYTF. As DNA, the CDR3 is TGCAGCGTTGAGGACAGTATAAACTATGGCTACACCTTC.

CDR3 DNA sequence: TGCGCCAGCAGCCTACGGGGGACAGGGAGCTCTGGGGCCAACGTCCTGACTTTC. Protein: CASSLRGTGSSGANVLTF. V and J are TRBV5-1 and TRBJ2-6, with 9 bases identical to TRBD1. CDR1 and CDR2 (germline): SGHRS, YFSETQ. The CDR3 runs 18 residues. V was clipped by 4 bases and J by 0 bases; unmatched bases: 8.

This clonotype showed up just a few times. The V and J genes are TRBV3-1 and TRBJ2-7; 7 bases match TRBD1. The CDR3 contains 15 residues. Germline values: CDR1 LGHDT, CDR2 YNNKEL (reference sequence). V dropped 4 bases and J dropped 1; count of bases not matched to a gene: 7. The CDR3, as DNA: TGTGCCAGCAGCCTGACAGGGTGGAGGTCCTACGAGCAGTACTTC. Protein product: CASSLTGWRSYEQYF.

This clonotype has only a few counts. J is TRBJ1-1 and V is TRBV27; D ambiguous. There are 13 residues in the CDR3. The germline gives CDR1 MNHEY, CDR2 SMNVEV (reference sequence). With 2 bases removed from V and 1 base from J, the gap between germline ends came to 5 bases. The CDR3 region is CASSLVTNTEAFF. The CDR3 DNA sequence: TGTGCCAGCAGTTTAGTAACGAACACTGAAGCTTTCTTT.

The chain joins TRBV27 to TRBJ2-1; D gene uncertain. Trimming removed 0 bases at V and 6 bases at J, with 15 bases between. The CDR3 covers 16 residues. The germline gives CDR1 MNHEY, CDR2 SMNVEV (reference sequence). The CDR3 reads CASSLSRLSWGNEQFF. CDR3 DNA: TGTGCCAGCAGTTTATCTAGACTCTCCTGGGGCAATGAGCAGTTCTTC.

This clonotype was counted between two and nine times. J is TRBJ2-1 and V is TRBV7-2, with 7 positions matching TRBD2. Germline CDR1 SGHTA, CDR2 FQGNSA. The CDR3 is 13 amino acids. The ends lost 3 bases at V and 9 bases at J; junction bases unmatched: 5. For the CDR3, the DNA is TGTGCCAGCAGCTTGGAACTAGCGCTTGAGCAGTTCTTC. Amino acid sequence: CASSLELALEQFF. Supplemented by reference TRBV7-2 and TRBJ2-1, the full variable domain reads GAGVSQSPSNKVTEKGKDVELRCDPISGHTALYWYRQSLGQGLEFLIYFQGNSAPDKSGLPSDRFSAERTGGSVSTLTIQRTQQEDSAVYLCASSLELALEQFFGPGTRLTVL.

The CDR3 region has the DNA TGTGCCAGCAGACCACAGGGGGCAGGTGGCTACACCTTC. As protein: CASRPQGAGGYTF. This sequence joins TRBV6-1 and TRBJ1-2, with 9 bases identical to TRBD1. V was pared by 6 bases and J by 7 bases, with 6 bases of the junction left unmatched. CDR1 is MNHNS and CDR2 is SASEGT in the germline V gene. The CDR3 totals 13 residues.

The V call is TRBV12-3 or TRBV12-4, the J call TRBJ2-2, with D uncertain. The V and J ends lost 6 bases and 8 bases respectively, with 7 bases between them. The CDR3 sequence is 11 residues long. CDR3 sequence reads: CASSIRGELFF. CDR3 DNA: TGTGCCAGCAGCATCAGGGGGGAGCTGTTTTTT.

The rearrangement links TRBV6-5 to TRBJ1-5; D is uncertain. This CDR3 is built from 15 residues. Germline lookup yields CDR1 MNHEY and CDR2 SVGAGI. The V end was cut by 0 bases, the J end by 4 bases, with 10 bases between. CDR3 in amino acids: CASSYSISGNQPQHF. Written as DNA, the CDR3 is TGTGCCAGCAGTTACTCGATATCGGGGAATCAGCCCCAGCATTTT.